This T cell receptor beta chain was sequenced during a study of blood T cell repertoires in COVID-19. The overall study: The United States, Italy and Spain provided the acute and convalescent COVID-19 samples. PBMCs, B-cell-depleted T cells, or T cells provided the cDNA or gDNA that made up the material.

Original analysis: Counts of nucleated cells, estimated from reference gene primer amplification, were obtained. Generated by immunoSEQ multiplex PCR, the TCRdb table keeps only in-frame clones and is missing some. V and J calls and clone size are given by that table; D and trimming were obtained from the DNA. The sample has about 44,000 clones, about 70% seen once. This CDR3 region has 11 residues. Germline V lookup: CDR1 LGHDT, CDR2 YNNKEL (reference sequence). A note on this clone: The junction departs from germline at one end; a sequencing error may be responsible.

The source is a man at least 80 years old with acute or convalescent COVID-19. The chain recombines TRBV3-1 (or the pseudogene TRBV3-2) with TRBJ2-7; 11 bases fit TRBD2. Source material: peripheral blood. As DNA, the CDR3 is TGCCCTAGCGGGAGGAACTACGAGCAGTACTTC. Translated, it gives CPSGRNYEQYF.